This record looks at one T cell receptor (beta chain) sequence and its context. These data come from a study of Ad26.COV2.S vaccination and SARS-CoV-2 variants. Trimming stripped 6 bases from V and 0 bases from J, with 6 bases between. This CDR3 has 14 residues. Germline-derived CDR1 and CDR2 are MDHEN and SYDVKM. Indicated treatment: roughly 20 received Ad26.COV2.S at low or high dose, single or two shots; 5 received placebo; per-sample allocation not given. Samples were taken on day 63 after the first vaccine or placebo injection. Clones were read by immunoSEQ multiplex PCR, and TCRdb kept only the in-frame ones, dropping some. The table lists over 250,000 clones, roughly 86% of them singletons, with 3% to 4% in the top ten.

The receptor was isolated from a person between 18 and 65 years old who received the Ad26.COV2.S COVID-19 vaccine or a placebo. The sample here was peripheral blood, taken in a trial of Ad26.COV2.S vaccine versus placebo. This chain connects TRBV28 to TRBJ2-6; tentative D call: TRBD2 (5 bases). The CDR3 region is CASREVSGANVLTF. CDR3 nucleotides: TGTGCCAGCAGGGAGGTCTCTGGGGCCAACGTCCTGACTTTC. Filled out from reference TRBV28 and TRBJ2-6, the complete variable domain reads DVKVTQSSRYLVKRTGEKVFLECVQDMDHENMFWYRQDPGLGLRLIYFSYDVKMKEKGDIPEGYSVSREKKERFSLILESASTNQTSMYLCASREVSGANVLTFGAGSRLTVL.